The 10 T cell receptor beta chains presented below share a single source sample, sequenced in a study of post-analysis software for immune sequencing data. No antigen has been assigned to these receptors. The TCR beta cDNA libraries contained unique molecular identifiers. TCRdb re-called the PCR reads through MiXCR, storing one row per CDR3 protein. The sample records fewer than 850,000 distinct CDR3 sequences, around 27% being singletons. General study points: Patients showed TRBV5-6, TRBV5-1 and TRBV20-1 among five TRBV segments more frequent than in controls.

The sequenced sample was blood. These receptors came from a girl aged 10-17 years with multiple sclerosis.

The chain carries TRBV10-3 and TRBJ1-4, with D unclear. This CDR3 has 14 residues. The V gene's germline CDR1 is ENHRY and CDR2 SYGVKD. V was trimmed by 0 bases and J by 7 bases, leaving 9 bases between them. CDR3 in DNA: TGTGCCATCAGTGAGTCCGGCGGACGTGAAAAACTGTTTTTT. It translates to CAISESGGREKLFF.

This clonotype turned up a few times. V gene TRBV10-3 combines with J gene TRBJ1-5; no clear D. Germline V gene sequence: CDR1 ENHRY, CDR2 SYGVKD. V lost 11 bases, J lost 4 bases, and 27 bases lay in between. The CDR3 contains 17 residues. The CDR3 here is CASNSESTGIGNQPQHF. The DNA of the CDR3 is TGTGCCTCTAATTCCGAATCTACTGGGATAGGAAATCAGCCCCAGCATTTT.

This chain connects TRBV4-1 to TRBJ1-1; TRBD1 matches 8 bases. This CDR3 contains 15 residues. The germline V gene encodes CDR1 MGHRA and CDR2 YSYEKL. J gave up 6 bases and V 1 base, and 7 bases lay outside the gene matches. CDR3 bases: TGCGCCAGCAGCCAAGGAGACAGGGGAGGGCCTGAAGCTTTCTTT. Translation: CASSQGDRGGPEAFF.

The V and J genes are TRBV7-2 and TRBJ2-1; no definite D call. V was pared by 2 bases and J by 7 bases, with 12 bases between. The CDR3 totals 14 residues. Germline CDR1 and CDR2: SGHTA and FQGNSA. The CDR3 DNA is TGTGCCAGCAGCTTAAATCCGGTGGTGAATGAGCAGTTCTTC. The encoded protein is CASSLNPVVNEQFF.

The CDR3 here is CASSGPSPGHYGYTF. CDR3 DNA: TGTGCCAGCAGCGGCCCTTCTCCGGGGCACTATGGCTACACCTTC. The chain is built from TRBV7-9 and TRBJ1-2; possible D gene TRBD1, 5 bases. Germline lookup yields CDR1 SEHNR and CDR2 FQNEAQ (reference sequence). There are 15 residues in the CDR3. Trimming pared 5 bases from V and 3 bases from J, leaving 16 bases between.

This clonotype was recorded once. At one of its ends the junction is not consistent with the germline gene, which may arise from a read error. The rearrangement uses TRBV6-2 or TRBV6-3 and TRBJ2-7; maybe TRBD1 (5 bases). The CDR3 contains 15 residues. Germline CDR1 and CDR2: MNHEY and SVGEGT. CDR3 protein: CASTFWGPPTYERYF. As DNA, the CDR3 is TGTGCCAGCACCTTCTGGGGCCCTCCTACCTACGAGCGGTACTTC.

The chain recombines TRBV20-1 with TRBJ2-1; D possibly corresponds to TRBD2 (6 bases). Germline assignment: CDR1 DFQATT and CDR2 SNEGSKA (reference sequence). V lost 1 base and J 7 bases, leaving 17 bases between the germline ends. The CDR3 sequence is 15 residues long. CDR3 coding DNA: TGCAGTGCTAGAGGGCTTGAACTAGCCCCGAATGAGCAGTTCTTC. Translated, it gives CSARGLELAPNEQFF.

The rearrangement uses TRBV18 and TRBJ2-2, with 12 bases lining up with TRBD1. The CDR3 has 20 residues. Per the germline V gene, CDR1 is KGHSH and CDR2 is LQKENI. The trim removed 5 bases at V and 3 bases at J, leaving 16 bases unmatched. The CDR3 DNA reads as TGTGCCAGCTCAAGACGTTCGGGACAGGGGGCACAAACCGACACCGGGGAGCTGTTTTTT. Protein: CASSRRSGQGAQTDTGELFF.

In its sample, this clonotype was seen a few times. The gene calls are TRBV25-1 and TRBJ2-5; the D is unclear. The end of the DNA is better explained by TRBJ2-4, so the J call may be wrong. CDR1 and CDR2 from the germline V gene are MGHDK and SYGVNS. The CDR3 sequence is 12 residues long. CDR3 in amino acids: CASSGPSGIQYF. In DNA, the CDR3 is TGTGCCAGCAGTGGCCCCTCCGGCATTCAGTACTTC.

The V call is TRBV20-1, the J call TRBJ1-4; D not resolved. Germline assignment: CDR1 DFQATT and CDR2 SNEGSKA (reference sequence). V lost 6 bases, J lost 0 bases, and 23 bases lay in between. This CDR3 region has 18 residues. The DNA of the CDR3 is TGCAGTGCCCCTCCGTCGGACGGATCGAGAGCAACTAATGAAAAACTGTTTTTT. Its translation: CSAPPSDGSRATNEKLFF.